This entry lists 22 T cell receptor beta chains sequenced from one sample in a study of T cells in localized non-small cell lung cancer (dated by TCRdb to 2018 to 2021). Library preparation was by the immunoSEQ multiplex PCR assay. This immuneACCESS table, as held by TCRdb, lists in-frame sequences with V and J called but not all clones. Of the missing ones, under half trace to an unresolved V gene in checked studies; the others have no known cause. Present in this sample are tens of thousands of clones, roughly 87% of which were seen just once. 25% to 30% of the sample goes to the ten largest clones. Sample: peripheral blood, taken before any cancer treatment. These receptors all stem from a male donor at least 60 years old with stage I squamous cell lung carcinoma.

This chain links TRBV30 with TRBJ2-3; a possible D gene is TRBD1 (5 bases). This CDR3 has 13 amino acids. Germline V gene lookup returns CDR1 GTSNPN and CDR2 SVGIG (reference sequence). Trimming stripped 0 bases from V and 4 bases from J, with 8 bases between. The DNA of the CDR3 is TGTGCCTGGAGTGTATCAGGGTCAGATACGCAGTATTTT. The encoded protein is CAWSVSGSDTQYF. The entire variable domain, with the rest obtained from reference TRBV30 and TRBJ2-3, is as follows: SQTIHQWPATLVQPVGSPLSLECTVEGTSNPNLYWYRQAAGRGLQLLFYSVGIGQISSEVPQNLSASRPQDRQFILSSKKLLLSDSGFYLCAWSVSGSDTQYFGPGTRLTVL.

This clone was recorded a few times. The V call is TRBV5-1, the J call TRBJ1-1, with D possibly TRBD1 on 5 matching bases. CDR1 is SGHRS and CDR2 is YFSETQ in the germline V gene. This CDR3 is 13 amino acids long. Trimming pared 2 bases from V and 10 bases from J, leaving 15 bases between. For the CDR3, the DNA is TGCGCCAGCAGCTTAGTTGGGGGAAGGCGAGCTTTCTTT. Its translation is CASSLVGGRRAFF.

This chain uses TRBV7-2 with TRBJ2-3, with 8 bases identical to TRBD2. The CDR3 loop spans 13 amino acids. CDR1 and CDR2 (germline): SGHTA, FQGNSA. The trim removed 8 bases at V and 5 bases at J, leaving 6 bases unmatched. CDR3 loop: CASLRGGGDTQYF. DNA of the CDR3: TGTGCCAGCCTCCGGGGGGGAGGAGATACGCAGTATTTT. The full variable domain, completed using reference TRBV7-2 and TRBJ2-3, is GAGVSQSPSNKVTEKGKDVELRCDPISGHTALYWYRQSLGQGLEFLIYFQGNSAPDKSGLPSDRFSAERTGGSVSTLTIQRTQQEDSAVYLCASLRGGGDTQYFGPGTRLTVL.

This clone was detected only a few times. The gene calls are TRBV10-3 and TRBJ1-1, with D unresolved. The CDR3 sequence is 13 residues long. Trimming shortened V by 7 bases and J by 3 bases, and 12 bases separated the two germline ends. CDR1 and CDR2 (germline): ENHRY, SYGVKD. CDR3 coding DNA: TGTGCCATCAAAGAGGTCAGTTACACTGAAGCTTTCTTT. It encodes CAIKEVSYTEAFF.

The CDR3: CASRTGRNQPQHF. In nucleotides, the CDR3 is TGTGCCAGCAGAACAGGGCGCAATCAGCCCCAGCATTTT. V gene TRBV2 combines with J gene TRBJ1-5; D possibly corresponds to TRBD1 (6 bases). Germline CDR1 and CDR2: SNHLY and FYNNEI. This CDR3 is built from 13 residues. V was pared by 6 bases and J by 2 bases, with 8 bases between.

The chain carries TRBV5-3 and TRBJ2-2; 7 bases match TRBD1. TRBV5-3 is annotated as an ORF whose role is uncertain. V lost 6 bases and J lost 1; bases outside the gene matches: 3. The CDR3 extends over 14 amino acids. The CDR3 DNA is TGTGCCAGAACACGACAGGGGAACACCGGGGAGCTGTTTTTT. Translation gives CARTRQGNTGELFF.

The chain recombines TRBV6-1 with TRBJ2-3; D unresolved. Deletions cut 2 bases from V and 4 bases from J, with 13 bases between. The germline V gene encodes CDR1 MNHNS and CDR2 SASEGT. The CDR3 is 15 amino acids. CDR3 nucleotide sequence: TGTGCCAGCAGTGAATCGGCGGTAGATCCAGATACGCAGTATTTT. Translating it yields CASSESAVDPDTQYF.

In its sample, this clone was seen once. This chain links TRBV10-2 with TRBJ2-5, with a possible D match to TRBD2 (5 bases). Germline V gene sequence: CDR1 WSHSY, CDR2 SAAADI. Trimming left V 5 bases short and J 2 bases short, with 12 bases between. The CDR3 runs 14 residues. In DNA, the CDR3 is TGCGCCAGCAGTTCTAGGACTTTACAAGAGACCCAGTACTTC. It is translated as CASSSRTLQETQYF.

The chain combines TRBV5-6 with TRBJ2-5; TRBD1 agrees at 10 bases. This CDR3 contains 15 residues. V lost 4 bases to trimming and J lost 5 bases; unmatched junction nucleotides: 8. CDR1 is SGHDT, CDR2 YYEEEE, per germline. The CDR3 DNA reads TGTGCCAGCAGCGGAGATGGGACAGGGGACGAGACCCAGTACTTC. It codes for CASSGDGTGDETQYF.

This chain links TRBV4-1 with TRBJ2-7; D might be TRBD2 (5 bases). The germline V and J ends were trimmed by 5 bases and 0 bases, with 17 bases remaining between them. Germline lookup yields CDR1 MGHRA and CDR2 YSYEKL. The CDR3 covers 16 residues. CDR3 bases: TGCGCCAGCAGCGAAAGGGTCCGGGATCTCTCCTACGAGCAGTACTTC. Translation gives CASSERVRDLSYEQYF.

The chain couples TRBV27 to TRBJ2-7; TRBD1 agrees at 9 bases. Germline assignment: CDR1 MNHEY and CDR2 SMNVEV (reference sequence). CDR3 size: 15 residues. V dropped 4 bases and J dropped 1; count of bases not matched to a gene: 5. The CDR3 reads CASSYRGRVSYEQYF. For the CDR3, the DNA is TGTGCCAGCAGTTACAGGGGGCGGGTATCCTACGAGCAGTACTTC.

The rearrangement uses TRBV4-3 and TRBJ1-1; D ambiguous. Per germline, CDR1 LGHNA and CDR2 YSLEER. There are 14 residues in the CDR3. V lost 0 bases and J 7 bases, leaving 12 bases between the germline ends. Here the CDR3 reads CASSQDLATREAFF. CDR3 nucleotides: TGCGCCAGCAGCCAAGATCTAGCGACCCGTGAAGCTTTCTTT.

The J gene is TRBJ2-5, the V gene TRBV7-2, with 8 bases matching TRBD1. The junction had 15 bases not matched to a gene; V was cut back by 5 bases and J by 7 bases. The CDR3 spans 16 residues. The V gene's germline CDR1 is SGHTA and CDR2 FQGNSA. The CDR3, as DNA: TGTGCCAGCAGCCCGCCACGACAGGGGCGTGGGGGGACCCAGTACTTC. It yields the protein CASSPPRQGRGGTQYF.

This chain links TRBV5-1 with TRBJ2-3, with unresolved D. This CDR3 region has 12 residues. Germline V CDR1 and CDR2: SGHRS, YFSETQ. Between the trimmed V and J ends, which lost 0 bases and 5 bases, there was a span of 4 bases. The CDR3 DNA reads as TGCGCCAGCAGCTTGGACAAAGATACGCAGTATTTT. This codes for CASSLDKDTQYF.

The chain joins TRBV10-3 to TRBJ1-1, with D uncertain. The CDR3 is 15 amino acids. Between the trimmed V and J ends, which lost 5 bases and 1 base, there was a span of 14 bases. Looked up from germline, CDR1 is ENHRY and CDR2 is SYGVKD. The CDR3 reads CAISRSGGSNTEAFF. For the CDR3, the DNA is TGTGCCATCAGTAGGTCGGGTGGATCGAACACTGAAGCTTTCTTT.

The rearrangement links TRBV5-4 to TRBJ2-1, with TRBD2 identical over 16 bases. The CDR3 totals 17 residues. Trimming removed 4 bases from V and 9 bases from J; junction bases left unmatched: 10. In germline, CDR1 is SGHNT, CDR2 YYREEE (reference sequence). The CDR3 here is CASSPTGTSGGAVEQFF. The CDR3 DNA follows: TGTGCCAGCAGCCCTACTGGGACTAGCGGGGGGGCCGTTGAGCAGTTCTTC.

The chain has TRBV4-3 and TRBJ2-4; D is uncertain. Between the trimmed V and J ends, which lost 1 base and 9 bases, there was a span of 4 bases. Looked up from germline, CDR1 is LGHNA and CDR2 is YSLEER. The CDR3 is made up of 11 amino acids. CDR3 in amino acids: CASSQAFIQYF. For the CDR3, the DNA is TGCGCCAGCAGCCAAGCGTTCATTCAGTACTTC.

This chain joins TRBV4-3 and TRBJ1-3; unclear D gene. Deletions cut 0 bases from V and 2 bases from J, with 8 bases between. Germline CDR1 LGHNA, CDR2 YSLEER. The CDR3 covers 15 residues. CDR3 amino acids: CASSQEGSPGNTIYF. The CDR3, as DNA: TGCGCCAGCAGCCAAGAGGGGAGCCCTGGAAACACCATATATTTT.

The chain employs TRBV30 and TRBJ1-2; unclear D gene. The CDR3 sequence is 13 residues long. Germline V gives CDR1 GTSNPN, CDR2 SVGIG (reference sequence). Between the trimmed V and J ends, which lost 1 base and 5 bases, there was a span of 11 bases. CDR3 sequence: CAWSEQITYGYTF. DNA of the CDR3: TGTGCCTGGAGTGAACAGATAACTTATGGCTACACCTTC.

The chain recombines TRBV5-5 with TRBJ2-2; no clear D gene. V lost 1 base to trimming and J lost 2 bases, with 9 bases between them. CDR3 length equals 15 residues. Germline assignment: CDR1 SGHKS and CDR2 YYEKEE (reference sequence). CDR3 sequence reads: CASSLIQKNTGELFF. The CDR3 DNA reads TGTGCCAGCAGCTTGATCCAGAAAAACACCGGGGAGCTGTTTTTT. The full variable domain, with the rest looked up from reference TRBV5-5 and TRBJ2-2, is DAGVTQSPTHLIKTRGQQVTLRCSPISGHKSVSWYQQVLGQGPQFIFQYYEKEERGRGNFPDRFSARQFPNYSSELNVNALLLGDSALYLCASSLIQKNTGELFFGEGSRLTVL.

This clone is a singleton in its sample. The genes are TRBV7-9 and TRBJ2-7; 11 positions match TRBD1. Germline loops: CDR1 SEHNR, CDR2 FQNEAQ (reference sequence). V dropped 4 bases and J dropped 5; count of bases not matched to a gene: 7. The length of the CDR3 is 15 residues. CDR3 region: CASSSGQGANHEQYF. The CDR3 bases are TGTGCCAGCAGCTCCGGACAGGGGGCGAATCACGAGCAGTACTTC.

The chain employs TRBV7-9 and TRBJ2-7; 8 nucleotides agree with TRBD1. The V and J ends lost 5 bases and 3 bases, in that order; junction bases with no gene match: 9. Germline assignment: CDR1 SEHNR and CDR2 FQNEAQ (reference sequence). The CDR3 has 15 amino acids. The DNA for the CDR3 is TGTGCCAGCAGCACCCCAGGGACAGGAAGCTACGAGCAGTACTTC. Its translation is CASSTPGTGSYEQYF.